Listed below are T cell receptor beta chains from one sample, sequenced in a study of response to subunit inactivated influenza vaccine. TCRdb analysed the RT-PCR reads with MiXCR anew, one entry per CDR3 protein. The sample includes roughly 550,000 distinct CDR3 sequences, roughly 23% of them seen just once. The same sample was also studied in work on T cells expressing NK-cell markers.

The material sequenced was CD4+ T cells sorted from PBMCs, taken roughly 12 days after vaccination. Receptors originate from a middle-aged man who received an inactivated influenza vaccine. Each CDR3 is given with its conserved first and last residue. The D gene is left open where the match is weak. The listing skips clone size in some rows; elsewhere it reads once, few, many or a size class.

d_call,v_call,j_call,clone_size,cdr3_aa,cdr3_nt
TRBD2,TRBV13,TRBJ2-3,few,CASSDASGSTDTQYF,TGTGCCAGCAGCGATGCTAGCGGGAGCACAGATACGCAGTATTTT
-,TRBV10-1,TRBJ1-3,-,CASAPASGNTIYF,TGCGCCAGCGCCCCGGCCTCTGGAAACACCATATATTTT
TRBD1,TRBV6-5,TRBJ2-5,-,CASRYPGQQETQYF,TGTGCCAGCAGATATCCGGGACAGCAAGAGACCCAGTACTTC
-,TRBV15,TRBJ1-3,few,CATSRDPQGAGNTIYF,TGTGCCACCAGCAGAGACCCACAGGGAGCTGGAAACACCATATATTTT
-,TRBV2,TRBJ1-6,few,CASSEADSIYNSPLHF,TGTGCCAGCAGTGAAGCGGACAGTATCTATAATTCACCCCTCCACTTT
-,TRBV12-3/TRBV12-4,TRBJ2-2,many,CASSFLGSGELFF,TGTGCCAGCAGTTTTCTCGGGTCCGGGGAGCTGTTTTTT
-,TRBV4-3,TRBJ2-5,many,CASSQDWGDGVVQYF,TGCGCCAGCAGCCAAGATTGGGGGGACGGGGTTGTCCAGTACTTC
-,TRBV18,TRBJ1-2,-,CASSREGHGYTF,TGTGCCAGCTCACGGGAGGGGCATGGCTACACCTTC
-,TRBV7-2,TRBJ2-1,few,CASSLAHGSYNEQFF,TGTGCCAGCAGCTTAGCGCATGGCTCCTACAATGAGCAGTTCTTC
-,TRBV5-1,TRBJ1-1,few,CASSLEAGPEAFF,TGCGCCAGCAGCTTGGAGGCGGGTCCTGAAGCTTTCTTT
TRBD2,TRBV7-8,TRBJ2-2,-,CASTPGGANTGELFF,TGTGCCAGCACCCCGGGAGGGGCGAACACCGGGGAGCTGTTTTTT
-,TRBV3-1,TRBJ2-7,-,CASSPGIYEQYF,TGTGCCAGCAGCCCAGGAATCTACGAGCAGTACTTC
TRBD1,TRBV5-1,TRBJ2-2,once,CASSNDGWTGANTGELFF,TGCGCCAGCAGTAATGACGGGTGGACAGGGGCTAACACCGGGGAGCTGTTTTTT
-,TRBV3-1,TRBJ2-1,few,CASSQDSLAISYNEQFF,TGTGCCAGCAGCCAAGACTCCCTAGCGATATCCTACAATGAGCAGTTCTTC
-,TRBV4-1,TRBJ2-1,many,CASSRLGSYNEQFF,TGCGCCAGCAGCCGGTTGGGCTCCTACAATGAGCAGTTCTTC
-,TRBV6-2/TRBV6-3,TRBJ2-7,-,CASKYSSSYEQYF,TGTGCCAGCAAATACTCGAGCTCCTACGAGCAGTACTTC
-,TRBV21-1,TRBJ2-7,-,CASSAHTGSYEQYF,TGTGCCAGCAGCGCCCACACCGGCTCCTACGAGCAGTACTTC
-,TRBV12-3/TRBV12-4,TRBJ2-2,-,CASSFSETGELFF,TGTGCCAGCAGTTTTTCAGAAACCGGGGAGCTGTTTTTT
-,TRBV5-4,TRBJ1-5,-,CASSLNREEPQHF,TGTGCCAGCAGCTTAAACAGGGAAGAGCCCCAGCATTTT
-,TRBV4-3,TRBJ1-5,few,CASSQDPPRRNQPQHF,TGCGCCAGCAGCCAAGACCCGCCTCGACGAAATCAGCCCCAGCATTTT
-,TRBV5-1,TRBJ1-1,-,CASSFDGGTEAFF,TGCGCCAGCAGCTTTGACGGGGGCACTGAAGCTTTCTTT
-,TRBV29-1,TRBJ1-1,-,CCVEFHPSIRPTEAFF,TGCTGCGTTGAATTCCATCCCTCAATCCGACCTACTGAAGCTTTCTTT
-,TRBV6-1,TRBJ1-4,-,CASTLGQANEKLFF,TGTGCCAGCACCTTGGGGCAAGCTAATGAAAAACTGTTTTTT
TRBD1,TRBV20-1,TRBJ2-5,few,CSAYPGGTAETQYF,TGCAGTGCCTATCCAGGGGGAACTGCAGAGACCCAGTACTTC
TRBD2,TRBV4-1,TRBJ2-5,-,CASSLQGTRLETQYF,TGCGCCAGCAGCCTCCAAGGGACTAGATTAGAGACCCAGTACTTC
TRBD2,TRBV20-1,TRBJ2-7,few,CSAIAGGSYEQYF,TGCAGTGCCATAGCGGGAGGTTCCTACGAGCAGTACTTC
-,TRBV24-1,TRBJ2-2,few,CATSDIWTQNTGELFF,TGTGCCACCAGTGATATTTGGACACAGAACACCGGGGAGCTGTTTTTT
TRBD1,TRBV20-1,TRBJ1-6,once,CSARDYRGAAGSPLHF,TGCAGTGCTAGAGATTACAGGGGGGCGGCCGGCTCACCCCTCCACTTT
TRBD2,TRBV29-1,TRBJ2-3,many,CSVSGTSTDTQYF,TGCAGCGTTAGCGGGACTAGCACAGATACGCAGTATTTT
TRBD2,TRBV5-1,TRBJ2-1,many,CASSWRGVPPEQFF,TGCGCCAGCAGCTGGCGGGGGGTTCCTCCTGAGCAGTTCTTC
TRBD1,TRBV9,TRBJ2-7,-,CASSRGTGGFSTYEQYF,TGTGCCAGCAGTCGGGGGACAGGGGGCTTTAGCACCTACGAGCAGTACTTC
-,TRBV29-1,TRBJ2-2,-,CSVGVIGGSGELFF,TGCAGCGTTGGGGTGATAGGAGGCTCCGGGGAGCTGTTTTTT
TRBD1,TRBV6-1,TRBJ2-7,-,CASRPGTGGGEQYF,TGTGCCAGCAGACCCGGGACAGGGGGCGGCGAGCAGTACTTC
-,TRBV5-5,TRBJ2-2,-,CASREGSWNTGELFF,TGTGCCAGCAGGGAGGGAAGTTGGAACACCGGGGAGCTGTTTTTT
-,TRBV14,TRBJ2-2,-,CASSYQDQYTGELFF,TGTGCCAGCAGTTACCAAGACCAGTACACCGGGGAGCTGTTTTTT
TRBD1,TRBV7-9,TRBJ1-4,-,CASSFMTGRNEKLFF,TGTGCCAGCAGCTTTATGACAGGGCGTAATGAAAAACTGTTTTTT
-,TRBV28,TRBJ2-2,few,CASSPGGVGTGELFF,TGTGCCAGCAGCCCGGGCGGGGTAGGGACCGGGGAGCTGTTTTTT
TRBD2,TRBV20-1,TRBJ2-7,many,CSARDGTSPQYF,TGCAGTGCTAGAGATGGGACTAGCCCGCAGTACTTC
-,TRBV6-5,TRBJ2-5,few,CASRRDGAETQYF,TGTGCCAGCAGAAGGGACGGCGCGGAGACCCAGTACTTC
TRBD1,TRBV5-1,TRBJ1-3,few,CASSLAGTGMGNTIYF,TGCGCCAGCAGCTTGGCCGGGACAGGGATGGGAAACACCATATATTTT
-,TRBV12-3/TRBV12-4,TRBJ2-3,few,CASSPLRGGLADTQYF,TGTGCCAGCAGCCCCTTGAGGGGGGGCCTAGCAGATACGCAGTATTTT
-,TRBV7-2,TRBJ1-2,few,CASSLARQGYTF,TGTGCCAGCAGCTTAGCGCGGCAAGGCTACACCTTC
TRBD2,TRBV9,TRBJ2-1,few,CASSVTGGPTYNEQFF,TGTGCCAGCAGCGTAACGGGAGGGCCAACATACAATGAGCAGTTCTTC
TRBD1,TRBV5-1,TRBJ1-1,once,CASSSMTGITEAFF,TGCGCCAGCAGCTCCATGACAGGGATCACTGAGGCTTTCTTT
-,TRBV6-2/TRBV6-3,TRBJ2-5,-,CASSHPFRGDQETQYF,TGTGCCAGCAGTCACCCTTTCAGGGGGGACCAAGAGACCCAGTACTTC
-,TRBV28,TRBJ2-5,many,CASREGKETQYF,TGTGCCAGCAGAGAGGGCAAAGAGACCCAGTACTTC